This T cell receptor (beta chain) was observed in a study of OX40 agonist ivuxolimab in advanced cancers. Across the study: Every 2 weeks, patients got intravenous ivuxolimab at one of six dose levels (0.01-10 mg/kg). Allowance was made for prior anti-PD-1, anti-PD-L1 or anti-CTLA-4 therapy, and around 44% had some. Study-level results: The work left the antigen specificity of expanded peripheral T cells undetermined. In the 0.1-3.0 mg/kg groups, partial responders showed among the lowest expansion.

A word on this clone: Its antigen is undetermined.

Some clones are missing from TCRdb's copy, which holds only in-frame ones; the method was immunoSEQ multiplex PCR. Counted here are 70,000 or so clones, 84% occurring once; the ten biggest clones make up 0.78%. The sample was CD4+ or CD8+ T cells sorted from blood, taken in a trial of the OX40 agonist ivuxolimab. The TCR was taken from an adult with an advanced solid tumor such as melanoma, head and neck, liver or kidney cancer.

The CDR3 loop is CASSVDKFPETQYF. The CDR3 nucleotides are TGTGCCAGCAGCGTAGATAAGTTTCCAGAGACCCAGTACTTC. This chain joins TRBV9 and TRBJ2-5; no definite D call. CDR3 length: 14 amino acids. V was clipped by 0 bases and J by 4 bases, with 10 bases between them. Germline V lookup: CDR1 SGDLS, CDR2 YYNGEE.